This T cell receptor beta chain is drawn from a study of blood T cell repertoires in COVID-19. Study as a whole: Collection of acute and convalescent COVID-19 samples took place in the United States, Italy and Spain.

Original processing methods: Using reference gene primer amplification, nucleated cell counts were estimated. TCRdb keeps only in-frame clones here, not all; method: immunoSEQ multiplex PCR. For V, J and clone size, that table is used; D and trimming come from the DNA. The data show about 150,000 clones, with more than 70% seen just once and about 3% held by the top ten. The receptor's source is a man in his fifties or sixties with acute or convalescent COVID-19. Sequenced input: peripheral blood.

The CDR3 DNA follows: TGTGCCAGCAGCCAAGATAGAAACCGCGGGATAGAAAAACTGTTTTTT. Translating it yields CASSQDRNRGIEKLFF. This chain uses TRBV4-2 with TRBJ1-4, with no clear D. The ends were cut back, 0 bases at V and 8 bases at J, with 16 bases in the middle. The CDR3 is made up of 16 amino acids. Germline lookup yields CDR1 LGHNA and CDR2 YNFKEQ.